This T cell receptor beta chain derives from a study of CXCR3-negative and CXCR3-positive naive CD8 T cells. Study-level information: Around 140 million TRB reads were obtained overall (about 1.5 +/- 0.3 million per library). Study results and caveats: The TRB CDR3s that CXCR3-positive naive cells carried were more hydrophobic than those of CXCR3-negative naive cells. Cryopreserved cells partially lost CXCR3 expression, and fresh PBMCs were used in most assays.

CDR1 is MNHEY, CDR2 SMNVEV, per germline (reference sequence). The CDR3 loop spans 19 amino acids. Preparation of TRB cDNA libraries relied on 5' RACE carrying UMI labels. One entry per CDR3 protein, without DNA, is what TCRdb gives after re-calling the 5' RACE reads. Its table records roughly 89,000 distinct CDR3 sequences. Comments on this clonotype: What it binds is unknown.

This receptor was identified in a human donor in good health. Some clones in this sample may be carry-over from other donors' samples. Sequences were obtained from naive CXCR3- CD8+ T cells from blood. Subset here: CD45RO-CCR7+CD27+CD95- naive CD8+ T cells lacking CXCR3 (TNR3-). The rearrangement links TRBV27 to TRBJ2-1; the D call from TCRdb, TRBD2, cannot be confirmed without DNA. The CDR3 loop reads CASSSDRTSGDTVYNEQFF.